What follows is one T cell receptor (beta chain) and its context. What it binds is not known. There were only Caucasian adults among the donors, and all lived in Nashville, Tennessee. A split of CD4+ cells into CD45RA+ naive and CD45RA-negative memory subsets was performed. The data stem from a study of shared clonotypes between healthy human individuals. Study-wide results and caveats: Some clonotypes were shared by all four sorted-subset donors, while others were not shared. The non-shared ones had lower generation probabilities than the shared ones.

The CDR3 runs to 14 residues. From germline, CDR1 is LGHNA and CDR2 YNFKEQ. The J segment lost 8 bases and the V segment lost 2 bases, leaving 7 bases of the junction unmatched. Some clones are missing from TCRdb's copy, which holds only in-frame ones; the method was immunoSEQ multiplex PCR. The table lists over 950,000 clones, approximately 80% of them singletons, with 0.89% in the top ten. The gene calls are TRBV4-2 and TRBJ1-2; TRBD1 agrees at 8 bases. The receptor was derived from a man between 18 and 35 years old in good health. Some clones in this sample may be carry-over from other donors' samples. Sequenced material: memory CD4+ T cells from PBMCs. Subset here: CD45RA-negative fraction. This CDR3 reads CASSQQRTGSGYTF. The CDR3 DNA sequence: TGTGCCAGCAGCCAACAACGGACAGGGAGCGGCTACACCTTC.